The 4 T cell receptor beta chains reported below all come from one sample, sequenced in a study of spatial heterogeneity in lung cancer. Study-wide findings and caveats: It was found that expanded intratumoral alpha and beta TCR counts tracked tumor mutation counts.

TCRdb fed the 5' RACE reads into MiXCR, producing one record per CDR3 protein. The data show about 13,000 distinct CDR3 sequences, with more than 3% seen just once and roughly 15% held by the top ten. Documented time point: sample taken at primary tumor resection. Their specific antigens are unknown. The material sequenced was lung tumor tissue, taken at surgery. These TCRs come from a male donor with early-stage non-small cell lung cancer.

This clonotype was counted at least ten times. This chain uses TRBV7-3 with TRBJ2-7; 7 positions agree with TRBD1. Germline-derived CDR1 and CDR2 are SGHTA and FQGTGA. The trim removed 5 bases at V and 6 bases at J, leaving 10 bases unmatched. The CDR3 loop spans 14 amino acids. This chain's CDR3 is CASSPHLTGSEQYF. The CDR3 region has the DNA TGTGCCAGCAGCCCCCACCTGACAGGGTCCGAGCAGTACTTC.

This clonotype has ten or more counts. The V call is TRBV7-2, the J call TRBJ2-7; 10 positions agree with TRBD2. CDR3 length: 15 amino acids. Losses at the gene ends were 5 bases for V and 2 bases for J; bases not matched to a gene: 6. The V gene's germline CDR1 is SGHTA and CDR2 FQGNSA. DNA of the CDR3: TGTGCCAGCAGCCTTAGCGGGGGGCTCACCTACGAGCAGTACTTC. Protein product: CASSLSGGLTYEQYF.

This clonotype was picked up many times. The chain carries TRBV12-3 or TRBV12-4 and TRBJ2-5; 8 nucleotides match TRBD2. The CDR3 runs 15 residues. The ends lost 5 bases at V and 4 bases at J; junction bases unmatched: 9. CDR3 sequence (DNA): TGTGCCAGCAGTCCCGGGGGAAGCGGGGGAGAGACCCAGTACTTC. This translates into CASSPGGSGGETQYF.

This clonotype was detected ten times or more. V and J are TRBV12-3 or TRBV12-4 and TRBJ2-1; no firm D call. The CDR3 consists of 13 residues. With 5 bases removed from V and 7 bases from J, the gap between germline ends came to 12 bases. The CDR3 protein is CASSRLQLNEQFF. For the CDR3, the DNA is TGTGCCAGCAGTCGCCTGCAGCTTAATGAGCAGTTCTTC.